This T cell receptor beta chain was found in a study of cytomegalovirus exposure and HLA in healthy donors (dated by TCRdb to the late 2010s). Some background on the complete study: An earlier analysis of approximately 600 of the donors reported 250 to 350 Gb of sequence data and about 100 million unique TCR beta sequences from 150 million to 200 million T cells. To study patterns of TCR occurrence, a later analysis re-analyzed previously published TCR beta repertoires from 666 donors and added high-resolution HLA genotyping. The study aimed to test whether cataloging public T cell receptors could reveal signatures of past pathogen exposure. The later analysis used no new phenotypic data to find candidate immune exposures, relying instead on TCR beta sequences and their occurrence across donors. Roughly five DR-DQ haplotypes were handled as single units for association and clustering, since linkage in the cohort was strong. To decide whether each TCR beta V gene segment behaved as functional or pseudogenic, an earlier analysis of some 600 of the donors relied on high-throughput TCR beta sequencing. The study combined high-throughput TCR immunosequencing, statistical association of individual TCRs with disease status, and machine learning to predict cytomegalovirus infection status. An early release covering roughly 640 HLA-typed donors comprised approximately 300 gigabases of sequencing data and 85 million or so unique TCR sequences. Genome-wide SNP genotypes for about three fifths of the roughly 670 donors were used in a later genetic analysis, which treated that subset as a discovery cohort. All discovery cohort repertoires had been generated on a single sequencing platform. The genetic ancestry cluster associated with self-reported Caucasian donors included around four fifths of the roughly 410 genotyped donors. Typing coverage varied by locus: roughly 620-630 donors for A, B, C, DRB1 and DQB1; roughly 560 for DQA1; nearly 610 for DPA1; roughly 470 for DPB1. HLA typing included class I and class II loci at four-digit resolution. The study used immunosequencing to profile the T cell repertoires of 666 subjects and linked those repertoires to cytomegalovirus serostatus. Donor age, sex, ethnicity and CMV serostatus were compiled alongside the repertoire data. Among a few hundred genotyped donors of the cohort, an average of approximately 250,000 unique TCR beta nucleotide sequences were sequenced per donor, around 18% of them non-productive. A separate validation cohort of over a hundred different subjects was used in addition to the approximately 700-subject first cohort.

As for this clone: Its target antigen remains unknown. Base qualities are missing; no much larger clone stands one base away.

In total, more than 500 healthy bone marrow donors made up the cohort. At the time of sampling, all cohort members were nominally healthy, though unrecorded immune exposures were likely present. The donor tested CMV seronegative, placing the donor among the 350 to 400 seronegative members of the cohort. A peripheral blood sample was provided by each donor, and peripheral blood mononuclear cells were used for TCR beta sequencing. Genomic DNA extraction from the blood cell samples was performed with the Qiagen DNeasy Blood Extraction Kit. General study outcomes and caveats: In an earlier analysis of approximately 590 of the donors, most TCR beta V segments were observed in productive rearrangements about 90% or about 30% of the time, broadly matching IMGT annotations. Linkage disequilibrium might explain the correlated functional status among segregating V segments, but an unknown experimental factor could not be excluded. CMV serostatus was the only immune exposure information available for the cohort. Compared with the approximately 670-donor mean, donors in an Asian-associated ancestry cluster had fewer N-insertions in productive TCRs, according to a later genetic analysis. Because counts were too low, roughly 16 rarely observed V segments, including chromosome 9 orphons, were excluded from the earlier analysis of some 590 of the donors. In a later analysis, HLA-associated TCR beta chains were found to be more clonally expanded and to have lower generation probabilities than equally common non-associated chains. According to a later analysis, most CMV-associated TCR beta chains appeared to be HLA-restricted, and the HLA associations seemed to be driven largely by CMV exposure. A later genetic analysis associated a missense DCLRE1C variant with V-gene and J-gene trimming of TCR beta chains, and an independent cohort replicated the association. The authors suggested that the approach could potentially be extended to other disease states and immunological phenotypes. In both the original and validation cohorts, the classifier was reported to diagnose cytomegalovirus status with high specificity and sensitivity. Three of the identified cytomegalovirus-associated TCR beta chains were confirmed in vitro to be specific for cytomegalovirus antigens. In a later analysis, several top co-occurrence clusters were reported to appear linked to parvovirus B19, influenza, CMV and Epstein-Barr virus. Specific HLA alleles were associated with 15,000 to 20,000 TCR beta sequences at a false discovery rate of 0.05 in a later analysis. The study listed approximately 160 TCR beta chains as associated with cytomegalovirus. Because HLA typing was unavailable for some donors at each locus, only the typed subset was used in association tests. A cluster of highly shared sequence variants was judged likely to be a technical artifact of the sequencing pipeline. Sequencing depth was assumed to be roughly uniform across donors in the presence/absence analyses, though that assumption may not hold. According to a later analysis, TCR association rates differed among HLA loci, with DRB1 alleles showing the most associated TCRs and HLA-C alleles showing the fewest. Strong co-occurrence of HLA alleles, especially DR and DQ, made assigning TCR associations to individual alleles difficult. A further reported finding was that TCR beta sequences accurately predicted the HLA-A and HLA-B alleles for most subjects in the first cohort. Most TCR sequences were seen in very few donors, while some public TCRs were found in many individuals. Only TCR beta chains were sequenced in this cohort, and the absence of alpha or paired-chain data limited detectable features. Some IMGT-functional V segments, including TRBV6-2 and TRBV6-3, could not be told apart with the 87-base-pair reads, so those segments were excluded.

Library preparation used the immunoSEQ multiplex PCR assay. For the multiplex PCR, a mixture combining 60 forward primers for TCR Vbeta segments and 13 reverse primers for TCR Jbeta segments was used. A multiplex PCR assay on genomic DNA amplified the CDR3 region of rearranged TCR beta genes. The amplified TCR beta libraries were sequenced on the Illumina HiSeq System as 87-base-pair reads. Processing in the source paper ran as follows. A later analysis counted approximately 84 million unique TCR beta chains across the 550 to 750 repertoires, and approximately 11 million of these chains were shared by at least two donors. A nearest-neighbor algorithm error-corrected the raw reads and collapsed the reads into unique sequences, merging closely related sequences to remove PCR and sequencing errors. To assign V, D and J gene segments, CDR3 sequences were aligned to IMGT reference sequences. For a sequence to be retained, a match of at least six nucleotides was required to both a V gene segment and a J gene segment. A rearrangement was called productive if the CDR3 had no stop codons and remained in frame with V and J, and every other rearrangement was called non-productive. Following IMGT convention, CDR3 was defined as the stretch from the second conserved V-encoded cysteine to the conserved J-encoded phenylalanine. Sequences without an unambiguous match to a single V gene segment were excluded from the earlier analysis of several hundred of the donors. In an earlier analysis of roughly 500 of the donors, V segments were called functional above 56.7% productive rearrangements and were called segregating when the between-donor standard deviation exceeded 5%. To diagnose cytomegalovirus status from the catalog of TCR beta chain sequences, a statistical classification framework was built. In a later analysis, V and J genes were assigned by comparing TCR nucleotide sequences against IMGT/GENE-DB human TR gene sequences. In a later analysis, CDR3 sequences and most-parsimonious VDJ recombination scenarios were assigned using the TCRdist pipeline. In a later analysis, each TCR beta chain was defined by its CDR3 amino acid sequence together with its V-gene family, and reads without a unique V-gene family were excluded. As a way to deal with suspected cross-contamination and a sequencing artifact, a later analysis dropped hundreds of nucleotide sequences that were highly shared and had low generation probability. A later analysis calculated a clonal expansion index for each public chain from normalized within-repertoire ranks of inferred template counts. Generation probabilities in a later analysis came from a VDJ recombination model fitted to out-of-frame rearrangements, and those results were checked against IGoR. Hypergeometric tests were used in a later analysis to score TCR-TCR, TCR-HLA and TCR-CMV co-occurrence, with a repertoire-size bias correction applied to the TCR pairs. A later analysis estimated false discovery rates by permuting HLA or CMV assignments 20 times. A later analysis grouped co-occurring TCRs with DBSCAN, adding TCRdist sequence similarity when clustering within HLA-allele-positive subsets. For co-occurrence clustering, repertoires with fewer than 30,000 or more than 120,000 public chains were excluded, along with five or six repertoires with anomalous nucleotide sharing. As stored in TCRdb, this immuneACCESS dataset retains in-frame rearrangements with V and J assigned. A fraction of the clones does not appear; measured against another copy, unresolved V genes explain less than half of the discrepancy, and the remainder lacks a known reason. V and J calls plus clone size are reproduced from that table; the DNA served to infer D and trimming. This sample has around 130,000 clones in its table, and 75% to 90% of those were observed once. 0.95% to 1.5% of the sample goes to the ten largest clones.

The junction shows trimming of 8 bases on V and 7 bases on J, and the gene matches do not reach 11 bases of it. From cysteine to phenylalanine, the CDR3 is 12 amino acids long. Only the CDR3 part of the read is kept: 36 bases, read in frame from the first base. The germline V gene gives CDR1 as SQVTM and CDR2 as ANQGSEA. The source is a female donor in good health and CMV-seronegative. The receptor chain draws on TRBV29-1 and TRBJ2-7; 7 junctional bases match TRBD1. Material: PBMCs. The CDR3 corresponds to CSIGRGLGEQYF. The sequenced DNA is TGCAGCATTGGTAGGGGGCTGGGGGAGCAGTACTTC.